This TCR beta chain was found in a study of T-cell reconstitution after alpha-beta-depleted transplantation in children. Study-level results: Among T cells one year after transplant, newly produced cells accounted for most counts and diversity.

As to this clonotype: The antigen remains undetermined.

Unique molecular identifiers tagged the TCRbeta library. TCRdb independently ran MiXCR on the PCR reads; one entry per CDR3 protein. The data contain 600,000 or so distinct CDR3 sequences, roughly 23% of them singletons. This receptor was identified in a boy under two years old who had a stem cell transplant for acute myeloid leukemia, so the T cells may come from the graft donor. The source was PBMCs, mostly from graft donor cells, collected 360 days after TCRalphabeta/CD19-depleted stem cell transplant.

CDR3 nucleotides: TGTGCCACCAGCAGACTACAGGGGGCCGGCTACGAGCAGTACTTC. It codes for CATSRLQGAGYEQYF. The chain recombines TRBV15 with TRBJ2-7, with 9 bases lining up with TRBD1. Germline lookup yields CDR1 LNHNV and CDR2 YYDKDF (reference sequence). V was clipped by 2 bases and J by 3 bases; unmatched bases: 5. The CDR3 totals 15 residues.